This TCR beta chain derives from a study of patients and donors after allogeneic stem cell transplantation. In TCRdb, the RT-PCR reads were re-called with MiXCR into one record per CDR3 protein. Of roughly 940,000 distinct CDR3 sequences listed, over 15% are singletons. Looked up from germline, CDR1 is LGHNA and CDR2 is YNFKEQ. The CDR3 has 18 amino acids. Trimming cost V 4 bases and J 4 bases; bases outside gene matches: 10. The genes are TRBV4-2 and TRBJ2-3, with 14 positions matching TRBD2. The receptor was isolated from a human donor who was either an allogeneic HSCT recipient or a stem cell or donor lymphocyte infusion donor (not recorded which). It is not recorded whose cells these are; they may come from a transplant donor. The specimen sequenced was blood, either unsorted or a sorted T cell fraction (not recorded which). The CDR3 sequence is CASSLRAGLAGVADTQYF. The CDR3 nucleotides read TGTGCCAGCAGCCTCCGTGCGGGACTAGCGGGAGTGGCAGATACGCAGTATTTT.